This T cell receptor beta chain was retrieved from a study of identical twins. Whole-study findings and limits: The study found weaker excess twin sharing in beta out-of-frame sequences. There was more out-of-frame TCR alpha sharing in monozygotic twins than models estimated. Reduced insertions were recorded for abundant cord blood beta clonotypes, with no such pattern in memory repertoires.

TCRdb re-called the 5' RACE reads through MiXCR, storing one row per CDR3 protein. The sample shows 1.5 million or so distinct CDR3 sequences, about 31% of them seen only once. In regard to this clonotype: Its target is not known.

CDR3 size: 17 residues. The V segment lost 6 bases and the J segment 3 bases; nucleotides outside the gene matches: 9. The clonotype originates from a newborn girl in good health. The chain is built from TRBV12-3 or TRBV12-4 and TRBJ2-3; 13 bases map to TRBD2. The sample was cord blood. CDR3 region: CASRPSLAGGPTDTQYF. DNA of the CDR3: TGTGCCAGCAGGCCCTCACTAGCGGGGGGGCCTACAGATACGCAGTATTTT.